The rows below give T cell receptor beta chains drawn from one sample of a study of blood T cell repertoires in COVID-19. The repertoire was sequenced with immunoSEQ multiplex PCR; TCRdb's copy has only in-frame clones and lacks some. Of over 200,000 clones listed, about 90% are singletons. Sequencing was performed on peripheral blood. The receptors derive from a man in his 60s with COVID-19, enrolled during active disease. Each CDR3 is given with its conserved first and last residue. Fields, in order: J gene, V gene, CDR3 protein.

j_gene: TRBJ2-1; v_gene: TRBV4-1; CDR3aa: CASSRQEPYNEQFF
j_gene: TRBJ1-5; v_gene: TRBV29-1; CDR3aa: CSVSTSGTGGQPQHF
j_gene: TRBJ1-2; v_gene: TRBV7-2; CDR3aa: CASSFGQVLGYTF
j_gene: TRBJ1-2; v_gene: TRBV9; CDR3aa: CASSVGGGGTRSYGYTF
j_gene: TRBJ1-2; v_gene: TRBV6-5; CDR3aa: CASSYWNRDRGFGYTF
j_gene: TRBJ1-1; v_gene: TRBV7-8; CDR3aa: CASSYGQGATEAFF
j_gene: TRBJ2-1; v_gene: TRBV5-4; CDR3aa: CASSHGTDSYNEQFF
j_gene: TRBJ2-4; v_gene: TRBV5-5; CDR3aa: CASSWDRGGHIQYF
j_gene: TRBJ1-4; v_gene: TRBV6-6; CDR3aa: CASSLLRETNEKLFF
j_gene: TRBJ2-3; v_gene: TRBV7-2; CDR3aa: CASSLAGRGTTDTQYF
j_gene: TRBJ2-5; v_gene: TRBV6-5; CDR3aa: CASSPPGLAGATQYF
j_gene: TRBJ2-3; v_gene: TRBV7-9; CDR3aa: CASSRRGDRTDTQYF
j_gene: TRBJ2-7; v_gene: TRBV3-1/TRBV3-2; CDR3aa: CASGTGAQYEQYF
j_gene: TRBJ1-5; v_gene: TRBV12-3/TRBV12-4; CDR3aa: CASSFEANQPQHF
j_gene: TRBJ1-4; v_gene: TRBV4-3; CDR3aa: CASSPGGGAGNEKLFF
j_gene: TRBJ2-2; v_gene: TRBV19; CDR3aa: CASSGQNTGELFF